Presented here are 5 T cell receptor beta chains from one specimen sequenced in a study of T cell changes during pregnancy in multiple sclerosis. The data were produced by immunoSEQ multiplex PCR, yet TCRdb's version contains in-frame clones alone and is incomplete. In the table there are more than 35,000 clones, 80% to 95% of which are singletons. Source: CD4+ T cells from peripheral blood mononuclear cells, taken in the third trimester of pregnancy. Receptor source: a female donor in good health, enrolled as a control in a pregnancy study.

The chain is built from TRBV13 and TRBJ2-7; 9 bases are a match to TRBD2. Germline V gene sequence: CDR1 PRHDT, CDR2 FYEKMQ (reference sequence). V shed 6 bases, J shed 0 bases, and the junction held 3 bases outside the gene matches. The CDR3 has 14 amino acids. CDR3 in amino acids: CASRRLAASYEQYF. DNA for the CDR3: TGTGCCAGCAGGCGACTAGCGGCCTCCTACGAGCAGTACTTC. The full variable domain, with the rest looked up from reference TRBV13 and TRBJ2-7, is AAGVIQSPRHLIKEKRETATLKCYPIPRHDTVYWYQQGPGQDPQFLISFYEKMQSDKGSIPDRFSAQQFSDYHSELNMSSLELGDSALYFCASRRLAASYEQYFGPGTRLTVT.

This clone was detected a few times. The chain links TRBV19 to TRBJ1-1, with D perhaps matching TRBD1 (5 bases). The CDR3 is 14 amino acids. Trimming took off 3 bases at V and 6 bases at J, with 14 bases between the two ends. Germline values: CDR1 LNHDA, CDR2 SQIVND (reference sequence). The CDR3: CASSMLFLGPEAFF. CDR3 nucleotide sequence: TGTGCCAGTAGTATGCTGTTCCTGGGGCCTGAAGCTTTCTTT.

The genes are TRBV28 and TRBJ1-4; no clear D gene. CDR3 size: 14 residues. Germline V gives CDR1 MDHEN, CDR2 SYDVKM. The germline V and J ends were trimmed by 6 bases and 8 bases, with 16 bases remaining between them. The chain's CDR3 is CASSKAGWREKLFF. The CDR3 DNA is TGTGCCAGCAGCAAGGCTGGGTGGCGGGAAAAACTGTTTTTT.

This chain uses TRBV7-2 with TRBJ2-7; the match to TRBD2 covers 14 bases. Trimming cost V 5 bases and J 5 bases; bases outside gene matches: 11. Germline V lookup: CDR1 SGHTA, CDR2 FQGNSA. The CDR3 consists of 17 residues. The CDR3 coding sequence is TGTGCCAGCAGCAAAGGACTAGCGGGGGGTCAACGGAACGAGCAGTACTTC. Protein: CASSKGLAGGQRNEQYF.

The sample holds one count of this clone. The chain links TRBV5-5 to TRBJ2-5; 8 positions agree with TRBD1. CDR3 size: 14 residues. Trimming at V came to 0 bases and at J to 5 bases, leaving 3 bases not matched to a gene. In germline, CDR1 is SGHKS, CDR2 YYEKEE (reference sequence). In nucleotides, the CDR3 is TGTGCCAGCAGCTTGGGGACAGGGAGGGAGACCCAGTACTTC. Translating it yields CASSLGTGRETQYF.